This T cell receptor beta chain was retrieved from a study of CD8+ T cells in alopecia areata. Study background: Tofacitinib administration to treated patients was oral, at 5 to 10 mg twice daily. Study observations and caveats: Clonality exceeded that of normal scalp in lesional scalp, most notably in alopecia totalis/universalis.

V lost 4 bases, J lost 0 bases, and 10 bases lay in between. The CDR3 consists of 15 residues. CDR1 is MNHEY, CDR2 SMNVEV, per germline (reference sequence). Worth noting for this clone: Its matching antigen is unknown.

Individuals with alopecia areata gave both lesional scalp punch biopsies and peripheral blood for collection. Sorted populations comprised CD4+ and CD8+ T cells obtained from PBMCs. Extracted RNA was reverse transcribed, and the resulting cDNA served as sequencing template. Clones were sequenced by immunoSEQ multiplex PCR, and TCRdb holds only the in-frame ones, with some missing. Of about 140,000 clones in the sample, around 60% were seen once. The chain carries TRBV27 and TRBJ1-5; D is perhaps TRBD1 (6 bases). The sequence derives from a human donor with alopecia areata. Sequencing used CD4+ T cells sorted from blood, obtained at week 0. The CDR3 DNA reads TGTGCCAGCAGTTGGCAGGGGTATAGCAATCAGCCCCAGCATTTT. This gives the protein CASSWQGYSNQPQHF.